The entry that follows covers one TCR beta chain sequence. One Seattle source followed patients from active infection through their disease course. As handled by the study authors: Nucleated cell number was recorded as an estimate derived from reference gene primer amplification. Sequencing was performed with immunoSEQ multiplex PCR; in TCRdb, only in-frame clones are kept and a portion is missing. V and J calls and clone size are as listed in that table; D and trimming were resolved from the DNA. The profile shows 300,000 to 450,000 clones, about 89% of them singletons. This specimen comes from a study of blood T cell repertoires in COVID-19. Study-level background: Samples representing acute and convalescent COVID-19 were sourced from the United States, Italy and Spain.

The TCR originated in a woman aged 55-75 years with COVID-19, enrolled during active disease. The sequenced sample consisted of peripheral blood.

As DNA, the CDR3 is TGTGCCAGCAGTTCCCACCGGGGTATGAATGAAAAACTGTTTTTT. Translation gives CASSSHRGMNEKLFF. The genes are TRBV6-5 and TRBJ1-4, with D unresolved. This CDR3 contains 15 residues. Germline CDR1 MNHEY, CDR2 SVGAGI. V was trimmed by 4 bases and J by 5 bases, leaving 14 bases between them.